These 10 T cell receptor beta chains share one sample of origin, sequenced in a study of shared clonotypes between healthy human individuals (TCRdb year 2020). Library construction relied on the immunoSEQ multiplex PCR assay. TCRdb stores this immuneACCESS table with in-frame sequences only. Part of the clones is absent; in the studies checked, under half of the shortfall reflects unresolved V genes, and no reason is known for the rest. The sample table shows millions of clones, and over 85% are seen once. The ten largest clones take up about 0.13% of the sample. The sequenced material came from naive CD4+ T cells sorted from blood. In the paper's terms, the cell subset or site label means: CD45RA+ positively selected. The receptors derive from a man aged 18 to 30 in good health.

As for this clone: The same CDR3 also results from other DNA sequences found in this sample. CDR3 in amino acids: CASSFQGAYEQYF. The CDR3 nucleotides read TGTGCCAGCAGTTTTCAGGGAGCCTACGAGCAGTACTTC. This rearrangement joins TRBV28 to TRBJ2-7, with D possibly being TRBD1 or TRBD2 (5 bases each). This CDR3 is built from 13 residues. Trimming took off 3 bases at V and 2 bases at J, with 8 bases between the two ends. The germline V gene encodes CDR1 MDHEN and CDR2 SYDVKM.

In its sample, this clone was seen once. Here the CDR3 reads CASSSGAEAFF. The CDR3, as DNA: TGTGCCAGCAGCTCCGGGGCAGAAGCTTTCTTT. This sequence joins TRBV11-2 and TRBJ1-1; TRBD1 might be the D (5 bases). V was shortened by 4 bases and J by 8 bases, with 8 bases between the two germline ends. This CDR3 has 11 amino acids. CDR1 SGHAT and CDR2 FQNNGV come from the germline V gene.

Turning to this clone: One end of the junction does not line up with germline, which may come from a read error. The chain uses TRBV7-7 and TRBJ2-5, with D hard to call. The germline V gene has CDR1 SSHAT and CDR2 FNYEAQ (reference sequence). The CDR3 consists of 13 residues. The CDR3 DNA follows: TGTGCTAGCAGCTTAGGGTATCGAGAGACCCAGTACTTC. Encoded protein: CASSLGYRETQYF. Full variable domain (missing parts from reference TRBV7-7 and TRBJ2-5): GAGVSQSPRYKVTKRGQDVTLRCDPISSHATLYWYQQALGQGPEFLTYFNYEAQPDKSGLPSDRFSAERPEGSISTLTIQRTEQRDSAMYRCASSLGYRETQYFGPGTRLLVL.

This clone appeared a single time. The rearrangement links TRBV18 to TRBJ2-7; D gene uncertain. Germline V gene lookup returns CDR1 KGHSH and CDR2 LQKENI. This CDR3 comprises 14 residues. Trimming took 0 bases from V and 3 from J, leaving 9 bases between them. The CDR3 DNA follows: TGTGCCAGCTCACCACCTTCGAAGTTCTACGAGCAGTACTTC. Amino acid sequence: CASSPPSKFYEQYF.

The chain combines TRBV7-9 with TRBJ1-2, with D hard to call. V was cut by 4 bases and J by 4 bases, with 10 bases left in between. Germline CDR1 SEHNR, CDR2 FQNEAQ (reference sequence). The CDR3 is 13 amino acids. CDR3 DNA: TGTGCCAGCAGCTCCAGCTTAGGCTATGGCTACACCTTC. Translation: CASSSSLGYGYTF.

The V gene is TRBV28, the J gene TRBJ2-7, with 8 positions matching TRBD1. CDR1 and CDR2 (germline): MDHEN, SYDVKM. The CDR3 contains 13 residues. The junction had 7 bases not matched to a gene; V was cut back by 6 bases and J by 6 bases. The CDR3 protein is CASSLDRGREQYF. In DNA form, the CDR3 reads TGTGCCAGCAGCTTAGACAGGGGACGCGAGCAGTACTTC.

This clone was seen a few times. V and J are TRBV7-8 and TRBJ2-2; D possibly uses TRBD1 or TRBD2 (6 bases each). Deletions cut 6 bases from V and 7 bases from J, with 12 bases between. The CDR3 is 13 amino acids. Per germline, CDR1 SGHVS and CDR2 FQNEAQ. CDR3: CASSSGQRGELFF. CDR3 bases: TGTGCCAGCAGTAGCGGACAGCGCGGGGAGCTGTTTTTT.

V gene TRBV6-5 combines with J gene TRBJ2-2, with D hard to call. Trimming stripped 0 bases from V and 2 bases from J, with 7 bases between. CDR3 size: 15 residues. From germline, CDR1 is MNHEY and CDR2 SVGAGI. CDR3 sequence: CASSYSTTNTGELFF. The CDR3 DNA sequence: TGTGCCAGCAGTTACTCGACAACTAACACCGGGGAGCTGTTTTTT.

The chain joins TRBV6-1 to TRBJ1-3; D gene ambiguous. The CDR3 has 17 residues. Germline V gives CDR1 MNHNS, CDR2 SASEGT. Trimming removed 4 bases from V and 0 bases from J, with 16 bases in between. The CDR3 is CASSGGANLLSGNTIYF. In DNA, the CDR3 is TGTGCCAGCAGTGGTGGAGCCAACCTCCTCTCTGGAAACACCATATATTTT.

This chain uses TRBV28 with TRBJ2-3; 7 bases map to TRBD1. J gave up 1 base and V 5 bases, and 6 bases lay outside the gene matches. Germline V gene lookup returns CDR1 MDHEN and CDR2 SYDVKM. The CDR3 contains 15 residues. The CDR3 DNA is TGTGCCAGCAGTACAGGGGCCGAAGGCACAGATACGCAGTATTTT. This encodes CASSTGAEGTDTQYF.